Shown below are 23 T cell receptor beta chains from a single sample sequenced in a study of blood T cell repertoires in COVID-19 (dated by TCRdb to about 2020). Libraries were constructed by the immunoSEQ multiplex PCR assay. Drawn from immuneACCESS, this table holds only the in-frame rearrangements with V and J called that TCRdb kept. Clones are partly lost; checked studies trace under half to an unresolved V gene and leave the rest unexplained. The sample has 140,000 or so clones on record, 85% to 90% of them singletons. The ten biggest clones cover roughly 37% of the sample. The sequenced sample was peripheral blood. These receptors all come from a man over 45 who had recovered from COVID-19.

The V call is TRBV21-1, the J call TRBJ2-5; the table's D call, TRBD1, was not checked against the DNA. TRBV21-1 is recorded as a pseudogene. CDR3 length: 16 residues. The CDR3 bases are TGTGCCAGCAGCAAGGACGTAGAGAGACAGGCAGAGACCCAGTACTTC. Protein sequence: CASSKDVERQAETQYF.

This chain joins TRBV29-1 and TRBJ2-7; D possibly corresponds to TRBD1 (5 bases). The germline CDR1 and CDR2 sequences are SQVTM and ANQGSEA. The CDR3 totals 13 residues. With 6 bases removed from V and 3 bases from J, the gap between germline ends came to 15 bases. The CDR3 spells CSVQLLGVYEQYF. The CDR3 region has the DNA TGCAGCGTCCAGCTTCTAGGGGTCTACGAGCAGTACTTC.

The count of this clone is one. This chain connects TRBV4-2 to TRBJ2-1; 13 bases line up with TRBD2. From germline, CDR1 is LGHNA and CDR2 YNFKEQ. Losses at the gene ends were 0 bases for V and 9 bases for J; bases not matched to a gene: 8. The CDR3 is made up of 17 amino acids. The CDR3 region has the DNA TGTGCCAGCAGCCAAGACCCCGGACTAGCGGGGGAGGGTGAGCAGTTCTTC. This codes for CASSQDPGLAGEGEQFF.

V gene TRBV19 combines with J gene TRBJ1-5, with a possible D match to TRBD1 (6 bases). Germline V gene sequence: CDR1 LNHDA, CDR2 SQIVND (reference sequence). CDR3 length: 14 residues. V lost 5 bases and J 0 bases, leaving 8 bases between the germline ends. The CDR3 DNA is TGTGCCAGTAGTCACAGGGTTAGCAATCAGCCCCAGCATTTT. As protein: CASSHRVSNQPQHF.

The J gene is TRBJ2-7, the V gene TRBV5-1; D may be TRBD2 (5 bases). The length of the CDR3 is 13 residues. V was clipped by 3 bases and J by 1 base, with 8 bases between them. Germline V lookup: CDR1 SGHRS, CDR2 YFSETQ. The CDR3 coding sequence is TGCGCCAGCAGCTGGGAGACTTCCTACGAGCAGTACTTC. This translates into CASSWETSYEQYF.

J is TRBJ2-7 and V is TRBV6-5; 7 bases map to TRBD1. The V segment lost 4 bases and the J segment 4 bases; nucleotides outside the gene matches: 7. Germline-derived CDR1 and CDR2 are MNHEY and SVGAGI. CDR3 size: 14 residues. This CDR3 is CASSSRDSAYEQYF. In nucleotides, the CDR3 is TGTGCCAGCAGTTCACGGGACAGTGCTTACGAGCAGTACTTC.

This clone came up once. The rearrangement links TRBV12-5 to TRBJ2-2; weak D call: TRBD2 (7 bases). The ends were cut back, 0 bases at V and 3 bases at J, with 11 bases in the middle. Per the germline V gene, CDR1 is LGHNT and CDR2 is FRNRAP. The CDR3 length is 16 residues. The chain's CDR3 is CASGLVGGGDTGELFF. The CDR3 DNA sequence: TGTGCTAGTGGTTTGGTCGGCGGGGGCGACACCGGGGAGCTGTTTTTT.

This sequence joins TRBV6-5 and TRBJ1-6; D is ambiguous. The CDR3 spans 15 residues. Trimming left V 0 bases short and J 6 bases short, with 9 bases between. Germline CDR1 is MNHEY and CDR2 is SVGAGI. CDR3: CASSYSLAANSPLHF. The CDR3 bases are TGTGCCAGCAGTTACTCGCTAGCAGCTAATTCACCCCTCCACTTT.

This chain links TRBV7-2 with TRBJ1-5; possibly TRBD1 for D (5 bases). This CDR3 spans 14 amino acids. Trimming pared 5 bases from V and 4 bases from J, leaving 12 bases between. Germline V CDR1 and CDR2: SGHTA, FQGNSA. Written as DNA, the CDR3 is TGTGCCAGCAGCACTCAGGGAGGAAATCAGCCCCAGCATTTT. Translating it yields CASSTQGGNQPQHF.

The chain recombines TRBV2 with TRBJ1-1; D unresolved. The CDR3 sequence is 15 residues long. The V gene's germline CDR1 is SNHLY and CDR2 FYNNEI. The ends were cut back, 7 bases at V and 1 base at J, with 16 bases in the middle. The CDR3 loop reads CASKGGSHPNTEAFF. The CDR3 region has the DNA TGTGCCAGCAAGGGAGGCAGTCACCCGAACACTGAAGCTTTCTTT.

The chain joins TRBV11-3 to TRBJ2-1, with 10 bases identical to TRBD1. This CDR3 has 15 amino acids. V lost 5 bases to trimming and J lost 2 bases; unmatched junction nucleotides: 3. CDR1 SGHNT and CDR2 YENEEA come from the germline V gene. The CDR3 DNA follows: TGTGCCAGCAGCCGCGGGACAGGGGCCTACAATGAGCAGTTCTTC. Its translation is CASSRGTGAYNEQFF.

This chain connects TRBV11-2 to TRBJ1-5; D gene ambiguous. This CDR3 contains 15 residues. Germline V gene lookup returns CDR1 SGHAT and CDR2 FQNNGV. Between the trimmed V and J ends, which lost 5 bases and 0 bases, there was a span of 11 bases. The CDR3 is CASSRGPSSNQPQHF. CDR3 bases: TGTGCCAGCAGCCGAGGTCCAAGTAGCAATCAGCCCCAGCATTTT. Complete variable domain (other parts from reference TRBV11-2 and TRBJ1-5): EAGVAQSPRYKIIEKRQSVAFWCNPISGHATLYWYQQILGQGPKLLIQFQNNGVVDDSQLPKDRFSAERLKGVDSTLKIQPAKLEDSAVYLCASSRGPSSNQPQHFGDGTRLSIL.

The chain joins TRBV4-1 to TRBJ2-1; 7 bases map to TRBD1. The CDR3 runs to 15 residues. The V and J ends lost 1 base and 4 bases, in that order; junction bases with no gene match: 4. Per germline, CDR1 MGHRA and CDR2 YSYEKL. The CDR3 DNA follows: TGCGCCAGCAGCCAAGTAGGGGGCCGGTACAATGAGCAGTTCTTC. Translation: CASSQVGGRYNEQFF.

This chain joins TRBV6-5 and TRBJ2-7; D remains ambiguous. Trimming pared 0 bases from V and 3 bases from J, leaving 15 bases between. Germline CDR1 reads MNHEY; CDR2 reads SVGAGI. CDR3 length: 16 residues. CDR3 DNA: TGTGCCAGCAGTTACTCGTCCAGATCCCGCGGCTACGAGCAGTACTTC. Translated, it gives CASSYSSRSRGYEQYF.

The J gene is TRBJ1-1, the V gene TRBV29-1, with D possibly being TRBD1 (5 bases). V dropped 1 base and J dropped 5 bases, with 11 bases sitting between them. Germline loops: CDR1 SQVTM, CDR2 ANQGSEA. CDR3 length: 13 residues. CDR3 nucleotides: TGCAGCGTTGAAGTGTCAGGGAGGACTGAAGCTTTCTTT. Translated: CSVEVSGRTEAFF.

The rearrangement joins TRBV6-6 to TRBJ2-5; 7 positions agree with TRBD2. The V segment lost 2 bases and the J segment 3 bases; nucleotides outside the gene matches: 6. There are 15 residues in the CDR3. Germline V gene lookup returns CDR1 MNHNY and CDR2 SVGAGI (reference sequence). CDR3 nucleotides: TGTGCCAGCAGTTACCTAGTGGGGGGGAAAGAGACCCAGTACTTC. Translated: CASSYLVGGKETQYF.

The chain's CDR3 is CASSGASLSANYGYTF. In nucleotides, the CDR3 is TGTGCCAGCAGTGGGGCATCCCTCTCTGCGAACTATGGCTACACCTTC. The chain has TRBV6-1 and TRBJ1-2, with unresolved D. Germline CDR1 reads MNHNS; CDR2 reads SASEGT. The CDR3 consists of 16 residues. V was pared by 4 bases and J by 2 bases, with 17 bases between.

CDR3 sequence (DNA): TGTGCCAGCATGGTCGGCGGCTACCAAGAGACCCAGTACTTC. Protein sequence: CASMVGGYQETQYF. V usage is TRBV6-5 and J usage is TRBJ2-5, with unresolved D. This CDR3 spans 14 amino acids. Germline-derived CDR1 and CDR2 are MNHEY and SVGAGI. Trimming took 7 bases from V and 0 from J, leaving 12 bases between them.

This clone was recorded a few times. This chain joins TRBV11-1 and TRBJ1-1; the match to TRBD1 covers 10 bases. Trimming removed 5 bases from V and 1 base from J; junction bases left unmatched: 4. The V gene's germline CDR1 is SGHAT and CDR2 FQDESV (reference sequence). This CDR3 contains 15 residues. The CDR3 DNA reads TGTGCCAGCAGCGCTCGGGACAGGGGGAACACTGAAGCTTTCTTT. This sequence encodes CASSARDRGNTEAFF.

The V call is TRBV5-1, the J call TRBJ1-2; D perhaps matches TRBD1 (5 bases). Trimming took off 3 bases at V and 8 bases at J, with 14 bases between the two ends. This CDR3 comprises 13 residues. Germline assignment: CDR1 SGHRS and CDR2 YFSETQ. The CDR3 here is CASSSGGSNGYTF. CDR3 nucleotides: TGCGCCAGCAGCTCGGGGGGTTCCAACGGCTACACCTTC.

The chain joins TRBV5-6 to TRBJ2-7; 8 nucleotides align to TRBD2. Germline V gives CDR1 SGHDT, CDR2 YYEEEE. This CDR3 has 15 amino acids. J was trimmed by 4 bases and V by 0 bases; bases with no gene match: 6. The chain's CDR3 is CASSLVVSSGYEQYF. DNA of the CDR3: TGTGCCAGCAGCTTGGTTGTCTCTAGCGGGTACGAGCAGTACTTC.

The V gene is TRBV25-1, the J gene TRBJ1-2; D uncertain. The CDR3 covers 11 residues. Germline V gene data show CDR1 as MGHDK and CDR2 as SYGVNS. V shed 4 bases and J shed 3 bases, with 3 bases lying between them. CDR3 region: CASSVDYGYTF. DNA for the CDR3: TGTGCCAGCAGTGTAGACTATGGCTACACCTTC.

The chain links TRBV14 to TRBJ2-3; D possibly corresponds to TRBD2 (5 bases). The CDR3 runs to 12 residues. Germline V gene lookup returns CDR1 SGHDN and CDR2 FVKESK. The V end was cut by 1 base, the J end by 14 bases, with 13 bases between. As DNA, the CDR3 is TGTGCCAGCAGCCAAGTTTTAAGGGAGCGGTATTTT. Protein product: CASSQVLRERYF.